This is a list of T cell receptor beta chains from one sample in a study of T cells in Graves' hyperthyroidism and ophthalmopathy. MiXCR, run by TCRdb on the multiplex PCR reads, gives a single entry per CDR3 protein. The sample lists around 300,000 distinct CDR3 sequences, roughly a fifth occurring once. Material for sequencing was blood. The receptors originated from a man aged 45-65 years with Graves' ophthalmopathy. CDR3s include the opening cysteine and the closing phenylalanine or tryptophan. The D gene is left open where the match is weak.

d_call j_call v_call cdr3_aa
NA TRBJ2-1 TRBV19 CASSGTWGNEQFF
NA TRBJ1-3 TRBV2 CASNSQGRGGNTIYF
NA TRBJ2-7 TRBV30 CAWDDSFEQYF
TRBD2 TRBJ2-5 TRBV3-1 CAVGLAGGRETQYF
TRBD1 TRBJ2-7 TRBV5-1 CASSLRSTGGGEQYF
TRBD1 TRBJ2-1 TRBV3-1 CASSRQGTEQFF
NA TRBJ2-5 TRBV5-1 CASSSGTRYETQYF
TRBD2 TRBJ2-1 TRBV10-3 CAISGREDNEQSF
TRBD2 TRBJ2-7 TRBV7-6 CASSLGLAGEQYF
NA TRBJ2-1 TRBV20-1 CSATGAGNEQFF
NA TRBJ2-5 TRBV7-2 CASSFPGAISWETQYF
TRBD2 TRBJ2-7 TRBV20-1 CSARGTSGDSYEQYF
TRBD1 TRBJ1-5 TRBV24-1 CATSDAGTGGGSNQPQHF
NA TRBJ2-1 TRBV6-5 CASSYSRSSYNEQFF
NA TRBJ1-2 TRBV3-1 CASSQRDGNNYGYTF
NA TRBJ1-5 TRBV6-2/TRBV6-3 CASTPGRRSNQPQHF
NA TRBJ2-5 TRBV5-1 CASSLYLQETQYF
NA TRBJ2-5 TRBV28 CASSLARGVQETQYF
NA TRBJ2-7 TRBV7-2 CASSLFYEQYF
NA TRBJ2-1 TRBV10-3 CAISEVDEQFF
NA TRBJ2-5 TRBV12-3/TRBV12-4 CASSLAPMETQYF
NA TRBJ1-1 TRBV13 CASSLEAGTYTEAFF
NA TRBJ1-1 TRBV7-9 CASSLIESKNTEAFF
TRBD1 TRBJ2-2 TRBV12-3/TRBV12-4 CASSINRGNTGELFF
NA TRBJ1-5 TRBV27 CASSLRSGNQPQHF
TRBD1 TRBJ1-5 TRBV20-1 CSARGTGPYNQPQHF
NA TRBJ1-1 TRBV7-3 CASSLQGGYTEAFF
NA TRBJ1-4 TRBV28 CATRGATNEKLFF
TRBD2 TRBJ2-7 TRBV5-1 CASSISIGGSEQYF
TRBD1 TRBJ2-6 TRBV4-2 CASSQGQGAPGANVLTF
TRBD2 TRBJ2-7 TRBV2 CASSEKVRLAGGYEQYF
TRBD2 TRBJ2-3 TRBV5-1 CASSLRPSGGLGGTDTQYF
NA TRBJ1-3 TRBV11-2 CASSLGATIYF
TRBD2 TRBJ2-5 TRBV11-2 CASSFQREGRRETQYF
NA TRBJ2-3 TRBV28 CASSFIREKADTQYF
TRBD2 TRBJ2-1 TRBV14 CASSYRTSNEQFF
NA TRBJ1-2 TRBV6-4 CASSDSSEGNGYTF
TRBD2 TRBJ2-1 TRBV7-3 CASSLSGSGVNEQFF
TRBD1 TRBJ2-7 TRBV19 CASSLTGTGRDEQYF
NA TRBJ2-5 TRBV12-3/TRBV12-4 CASSSGHKETQYF
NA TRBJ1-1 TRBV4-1 CASRPGGYGTEAFF
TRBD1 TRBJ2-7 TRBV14 CASSHPGGSLGEQYF
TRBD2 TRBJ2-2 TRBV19 CATKLTSGSRGPGELFF
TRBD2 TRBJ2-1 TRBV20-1 CSARVGGRAEQFF
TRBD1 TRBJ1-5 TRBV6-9 CASRRLRDRGPGQPQHF
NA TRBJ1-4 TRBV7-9 CASSRSGAGVNEKPFF
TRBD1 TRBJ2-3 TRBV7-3 CASSSGRGWRTQYF
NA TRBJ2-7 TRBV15 CVTSRTMGTYEQYF